These T cell receptor beta chains were read from a single sample in a study of metastatic and nonmetastatic thyroid tumors. TCRdb reprocessed the PCR reads via MiXCR. The table shows around 26,000 clones, with about 20% occurring only once. The sequenced sample consisted of blood. The receptor set was obtained from a female donor with papillary thyroid cancer or a benign thyroid nodule (not recorded which). Some clones in this sample may be carry-over from other donors' samples. Each CDR3 is given without its conserved first and last residue. Size is stated for part of the rows, as once, few or many counts, or as a class when the clone is expanded.

size: .; length: 11; V: TRBV20-1; CDR3: SARGPGNYGYT
size: many; length: 13; V: TRBV11-2; CDR3: ASSLVLAPGETQY
size: medium-sized; length: 12; V: TRBV6-1; CDR3: ASSPGGGIDEQY
size: .; length: 11; V: TRBV18; CDR3: ASSRLAGDEQN
size: many; length: 10; V: TRBV12-3/TRBV12-4; CDR3: ASSLVVDTQY
size: many; length: 11; V: TRBV6-2/TRBV6-3; CDR3: ATRDPGNQPQH
size: .; length: 12; V: TRBV6-1; CDR3: ASSREQGLTEAF
size: .; length: 10; V: TRBV10-3; CDR3: ATSRDRVEAV
size: once; length: 10; V: TRBV7-9; CDR3: ASSLVDRDSY
size: .; length: 10; V: TRBV20-1; CDR3: SAHVWNTEAF
size: many; length: 11; V: TRBV27; CDR3: ASSSQLNTEAF
size: many; length: 12; V: TRBV3-1; CDR3: ASSRGRGNYEQY
size: many; length: 13; V: TRBV28; CDR3: ASSLPRGRGGELF
size: .; length: 12; V: TRBV20-1; CDR3: SANRLSLSYEQY
size: .; length: 13; V: TRBV6-2/TRBV6-3; CDR3: ASRGHGAANTEAF
size: many; length: 13; V: TRBV6-1; CDR3: ASLPGGVTTGELF
size: many; length: 14; V: TRBV29-1; CDR3: SVLDVGEGFTDTQY
size: .; length: 11; V: TRBV20-1; CDR3: SASWRMSNEQF
size: many; length: 13; V: TRBV10-3; CDR3: AISTGTGDNQPQH
size: many; length: 11; V: TRBV2; CDR3: ARRQDSNEKLF
size: .; length: 13; V: TRBV7-6; CDR3: ASSSCTGRGNEQF
size: .; length: 15; V: TRBV6-6; CDR3: ASIPGGLAGATDTQY
size: many; length: 11; V: TRBV6-2/TRBV6-3; CDR3: ASIASGQETQY
size: many; length: 14; V: TRBV7-8; CDR3: ASSPYRGQRNQPQH
size: many; length: 10; V: TRBV10-2; CDR3: ASTRGDTEAF
size: many; length: 11; V: TRBV7-3; CDR3: ASSLGETGELF
size: many; length: 14; V: TRBV4-2; CDR3: ASSQDPWGINEKLF
size: many; length: 11; V: TRBV5-1; CDR3: ASGPGQGETQY
size: many; length: 10; V: TRBV25-1; CDR3: ASRGLSSPLH
size: few; length: 12; V: TRBV6-2/TRBV6-3; CDR3: ASSYRRRNTEAF
size: .; length: 11; V: TRBV19; CDR3: ATKVATTDTQY
size: .; length: 11; V: TRBV24-1; CDR3: ATSDLSVYEQS
size: many; length: 12; V: TRBV5-6; CDR3: ASSLSWDSYEQY
size: many; length: 12; V: TRBV7-3; CDR3: ASSRPGAGETQY
size: once; length: 12; V: TRBV5-1; CDR3: ASSLGRQTGELF
size: .; length: 13; V: TRBV30; CDR3: AWSHRGLWNQPQH
size: .; length: 15; V: TRBV6-1; CDR3: ASSEIGWDLSYNEQF
size: many; length: 12; V: TRBV3-1; CDR3: ASSQVGQGGEAF
size: many; length: 11; V: TRBV5-4; CDR3: ASSEYSDTEAF
size: .; length: 16; V: TRBV7-3; CDR3: PSSLCTQRQGSTWELF
size: many; length: 11; V: TRBV11-2; CDR3: ASSHLNRDEQY
size: .; length: 12; V: TRBV20-1; CDR3: SANQGDWMTEAF
size: many; length: 12; V: TRBV30; CDR3: AWSVGGSVETQY
size: many; length: 12; V: TRBV18; CDR3: ASSPPAGSYGYT
size: many; length: 11; V: TRBV11-2; CDR3: ASSFLVSTEAF
size: medium-sized; length: 13; V: TRBV6-1; CDR3: ASSVISGREHEQF
size: .; length: 10; V: TRBV2; CDR3: ANYSTGDGYT
size: many; length: 12; V: TRBV20-1; CDR3: SASWRESADTQY
size: many; length: 12; V: TRBV6-4; CDR3: ASNGTQGFYTQY
size: many; length: 13; V: TRBV4-3; CDR3: ASSQNAGGGQPQH
size: .; length: 12; V: TRBV18; CDR3: ASSPTNPYYEQY
size: .; length: 11; V: TRBV11-2; CDR3: ASSPGQLYEQY
size: many; length: 10; V: TRBV28; CDR3: ASRLRTDGYT
size: .; length: 13; V: TRBV12-5; CDR3: ASGLGVNSYNEQF